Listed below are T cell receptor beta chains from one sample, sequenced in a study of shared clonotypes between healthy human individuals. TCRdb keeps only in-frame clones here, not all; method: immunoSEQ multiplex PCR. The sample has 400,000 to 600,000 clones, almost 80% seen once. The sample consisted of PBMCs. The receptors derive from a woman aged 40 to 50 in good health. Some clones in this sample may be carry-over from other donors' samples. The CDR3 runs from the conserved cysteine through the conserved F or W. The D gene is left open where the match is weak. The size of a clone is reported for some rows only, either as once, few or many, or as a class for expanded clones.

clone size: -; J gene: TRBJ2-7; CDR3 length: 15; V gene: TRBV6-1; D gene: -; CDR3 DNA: TGTGCCAGCAGTGATAGGGCTTACAATACCTACGAGCAGTACTTC; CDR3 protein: CASSDRAYNTYEQYF
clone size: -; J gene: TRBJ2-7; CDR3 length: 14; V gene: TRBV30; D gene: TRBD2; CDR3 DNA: TGTGCCTGGAGTCAGGGAGGGAGCTCCTACGAGCAGTACTTC; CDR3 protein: CAWSQGGSSYEQYF
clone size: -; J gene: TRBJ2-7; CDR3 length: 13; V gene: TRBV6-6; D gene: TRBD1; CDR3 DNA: TGTGCCAGCGGGGGGACAGGGGTCTACGAGCAGTACTTC; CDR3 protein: CASGGTGVYEQYF
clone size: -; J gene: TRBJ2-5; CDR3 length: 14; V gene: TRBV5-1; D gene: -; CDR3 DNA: TGCGCCAGCAGCTCAGCCGGGGGCGAAGAGACCCAGTACTTC; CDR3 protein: CASSSAGGEETQYF
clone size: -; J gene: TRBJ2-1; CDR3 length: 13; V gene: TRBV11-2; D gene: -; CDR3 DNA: TGTGCCAGCAGCTTAGGTGGGACAACCGAGCAGTTCTTC; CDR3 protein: CASSLGGTTEQFF
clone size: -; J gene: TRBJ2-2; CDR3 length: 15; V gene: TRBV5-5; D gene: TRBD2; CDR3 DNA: TGTGCCAGCAAAGGACTAGCGGGAGAAATCGGGGAGCTGTTTTTT; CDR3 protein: CASKGLAGEIGELFF
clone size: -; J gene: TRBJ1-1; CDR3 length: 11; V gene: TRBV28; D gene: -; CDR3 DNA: TGTGCCAGCACCACCCCGGCTGAAGCTTTCTTT; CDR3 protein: CASTTPAEAFF
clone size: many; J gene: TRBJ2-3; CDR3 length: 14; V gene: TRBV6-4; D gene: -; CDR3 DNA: TGTGCCAGCAGTGACGGGCAGGAAACAGATACGCAGTATTTT; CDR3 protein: CASSDGQETDTQYF
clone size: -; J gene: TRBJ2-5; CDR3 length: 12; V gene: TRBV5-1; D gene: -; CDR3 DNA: TGCGCCAGCAGCTTGGATGAAGAGACCCAGTACTTC; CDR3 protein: CASSLDEETQYF
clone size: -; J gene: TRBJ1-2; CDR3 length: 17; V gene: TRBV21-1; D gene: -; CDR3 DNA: TGTGCCAGCAGCAAAGATCTGGGCAGGGGAGGAAACTATGGCTACACCTTC; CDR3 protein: CASSKDLGRGGNYGYTF
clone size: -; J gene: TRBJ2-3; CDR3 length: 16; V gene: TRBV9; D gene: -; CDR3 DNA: TGTGCCAGCAGCGTAGGGGGAGGGGGTCTGCCAGATACGCAGTATTTT; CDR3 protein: CASSVGGGGLPDTQYF
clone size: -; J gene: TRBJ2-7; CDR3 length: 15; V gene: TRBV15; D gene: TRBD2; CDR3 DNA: TGTGCCACCAGCAAACCGGGACTAGCGGGAGCCGAGCAGTACTTC; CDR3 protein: CATSKPGLAGAEQYF
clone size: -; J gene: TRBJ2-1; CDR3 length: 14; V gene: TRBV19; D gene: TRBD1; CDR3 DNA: TGTGCCAGTAGTAAGGGGGCTAGGGACAATGAGCAGTTCTTC; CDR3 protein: CASSKGARDNEQFF
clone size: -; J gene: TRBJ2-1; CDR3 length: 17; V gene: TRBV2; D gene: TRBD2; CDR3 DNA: TGTGCCAGCAGTGAAGCAAGACTAGCGGGAGGTTCAAATGAGCAGTTCTTC; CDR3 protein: CASSEARLAGGSNEQFF
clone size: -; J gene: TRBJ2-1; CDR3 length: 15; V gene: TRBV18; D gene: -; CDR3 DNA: TGTGCCAGCTCACCGGGAGCGGGCCGAGACAATGAGCAGTTCTTC; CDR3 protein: CASSPGAGRDNEQFF
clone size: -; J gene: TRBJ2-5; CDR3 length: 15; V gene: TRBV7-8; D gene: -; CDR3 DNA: TGTGCCAGCAATCTCGAAGGGGGGAGAGGGGAGACCCAGTACTTC; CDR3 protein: CASNLEGGRGETQYF
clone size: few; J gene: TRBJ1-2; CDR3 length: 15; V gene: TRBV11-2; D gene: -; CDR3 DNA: TGTGCCAGCAGCTTGGGGGGGTCGGCGGGCTATGGCTACACCTTC; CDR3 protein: CASSLGGSAGYGYTF
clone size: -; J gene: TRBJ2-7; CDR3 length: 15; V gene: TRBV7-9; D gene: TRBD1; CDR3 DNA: TGTGCCAGCAGCCCCATTCCCGGGACAGGGGACGAGCAGTACTTC; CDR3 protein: CASSPIPGTGDEQYF
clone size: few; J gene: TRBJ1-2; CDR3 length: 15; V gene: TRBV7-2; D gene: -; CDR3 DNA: TGTGCCAGCAGCCAACAGGGAAAAGCTAACTATGGCTACACCTTC; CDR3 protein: CASSQQGKANYGYTF
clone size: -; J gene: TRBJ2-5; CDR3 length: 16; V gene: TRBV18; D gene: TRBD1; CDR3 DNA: TGTGCCAGCTCACCACTGGGGGACAGTTCCCAAGAGACCCAGTACTTC; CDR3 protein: CASSPLGDSSQETQYF
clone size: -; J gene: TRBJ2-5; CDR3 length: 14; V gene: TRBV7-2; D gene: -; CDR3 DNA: TGTGCCAGCAGCTTGGGGCGGCCCGGGGGGACCCAGTACTTC; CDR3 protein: CASSLGRPGGTQYF
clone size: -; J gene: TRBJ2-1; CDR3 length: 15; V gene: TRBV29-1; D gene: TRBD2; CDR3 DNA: TGCAGCGCTATAGCGGGAGGACCAGGTTACAATGAGCAGTTCTTC; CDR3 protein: CSAIAGGPGYNEQFF
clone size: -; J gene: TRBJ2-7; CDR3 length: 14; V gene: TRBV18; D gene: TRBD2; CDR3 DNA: TGTGCCAGCTCATCAACTAGCGGGTCCTACGAGCAGTACTTC; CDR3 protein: CASSSTSGSYEQYF